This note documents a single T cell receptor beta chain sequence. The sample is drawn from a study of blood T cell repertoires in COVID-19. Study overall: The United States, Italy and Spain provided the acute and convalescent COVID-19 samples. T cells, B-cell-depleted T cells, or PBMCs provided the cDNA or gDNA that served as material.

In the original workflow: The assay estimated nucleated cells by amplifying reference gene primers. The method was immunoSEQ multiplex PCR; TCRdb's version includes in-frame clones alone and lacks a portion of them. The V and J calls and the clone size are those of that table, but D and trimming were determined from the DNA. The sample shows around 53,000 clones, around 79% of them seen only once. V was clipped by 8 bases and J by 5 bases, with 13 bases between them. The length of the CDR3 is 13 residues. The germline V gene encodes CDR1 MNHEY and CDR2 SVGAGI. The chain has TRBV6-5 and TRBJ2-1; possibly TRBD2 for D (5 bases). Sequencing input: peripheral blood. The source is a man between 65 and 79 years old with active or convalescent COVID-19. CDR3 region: CASSLVQHNEQFF. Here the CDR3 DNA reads TGTGCCAGCTCACTAGTCCAGCACAATGAGCAGTTCTTC.